Given below is one T cell receptor beta chain in context. The data stem from a study of blood T cell repertoires in COVID-19. Study in general: PBMCs, B-cell-depleted T cells, or T cells were the source of the cDNA or gDNA that made up the material.

Using immunoSEQ multiplex PCR, the repertoire was profiled, and TCRdb retains in-frame clones only, with some absent. In the table there are 240,000 or so clones, 70% to 90% of which are singletons. There are 16 residues in the CDR3. Germline-derived CDR1 and CDR2 are GTSNPN and SVGIG (reference sequence). Trimming took off 4 bases at V and 0 bases at J, with 13 bases between the two ends. V gene TRBV30 combines with J gene TRBJ1-6; D remains ambiguous. Sequencing was done on a sample of peripheral blood. The TCR was taken from a woman in her thirties who had recovered from COVID-19. The CDR3 reads CAWNTGLSSYNSPLHF. The CDR3 nucleotides read TGTGCCTGGAATACGGGTCTGAGCTCCTATAATTCACCCCTCCACTTT. Looking up the rest from reference TRBV30 and TRBJ1-6 gives the full variable domain: SQTIHQWPATLVQPVGSPLSLECTVEGTSNPNLYWYRQAAGRGLQLLFYSVGIGQISSEVPQNLSASRPQDRQFILSSKKLLLSDSGFYLCAWNTGLSSYNSPLHFGNGTRLTVT.